Presented here are 21 T cell receptor beta chains from one specimen sequenced in a study of T cells in Graves' hyperthyroidism and ophthalmopathy. RNA transcripts gave rise to amplified TCR beta CDR3 regions. TCR CDR3 underwent first-round RT-PCR with the HTBI primer set. TCRdb recomputed calls from the multiplex PCR reads with MiXCR, one row per CDR3 protein. The repertoire consists of 300,000 or so distinct CDR3 sequences, with roughly 21% occurring once and the leading ten covering around 45%. The material sequenced was blood. The source is a woman between 50 and 59 years old with Graves' hyperthyroidism.

The chain has TRBV9 and TRBJ2-2, with 9 bases fitting TRBD1. Germline CDR1 and CDR2: SGDLS and YYNGEE. Trimming cost V 4 bases and J 5 bases; bases outside gene matches: 6. The CDR3 consists of 15 residues. The CDR3: CASSIQTGGTGELFF. CDR3 DNA: TGTGCCAGCAGCATCCAGACAGGGGGTACCGGGGAGCTGTTTTTT.

This clonotype was recorded at least ten times. The CDR3 loop reads CASSPSPWTSGAGDTQYF. CDR3 sequence (DNA): TGTGCCAGCAGTCCCTCACCATGGACTAGCGGGGCCGGGGATACGCAGTATTTT. V and J are TRBV12-3 or TRBV12-4 and TRBJ2-3, with 12 nucleotides matching TRBD2. V was clipped by 5 bases and J by 6 bases; unmatched bases: 15. CDR3 size: 18 residues.

The chain combines TRBV7-8 with TRBJ1-5, with D perhaps matching TRBD1 (5 bases). CDR1 and CDR2 from the germline V gene are SGHVS and FQNEAQ. With 1 base removed from V and 3 bases from J, the gap between germline ends came to 13 bases. The CDR3 extends over 16 amino acids. The CDR3: CASSLERTSPNQPQHF. CDR3 in DNA: TGTGCCAGCAGCTTAGAAAGGACATCACCCAATCAGCCCCAGCATTTT.

This clonotype has at least ten counts. The J gene is TRBJ2-1, the V gene TRBV15; TRBD2 might be the D (5 bases). V gave up 1 base and J gave up 3 bases, with 16 bases separating them. The CDR3 loop spans 17 amino acids. CDR1 and CDR2 from the germline V gene are LNHNV and YYDKDF (reference sequence). The CDR3: CATSRGRKLGGYNEQFF. The CDR3 DNA sequence: TGTGCCACCAGCAGAGGGAGGAAGTTGGGCGGCTACAATGAGCAGTTCTTC.

This clonotype was seen ten or more times. The chain couples TRBV2 to TRBJ1-5; 8 nucleotides agree with TRBD1. Germline assignment: CDR1 SNHLY and CDR2 FYNNEI. The trim removed 6 bases at V and 1 base at J, leaving 5 bases unmatched. The CDR3 is 15 amino acids. The CDR3 spells CASRDRDWSNQPQHF. CDR3 sequence (DNA): TGTGCCAGCAGGGACAGGGATTGGAGCAATCAGCCCCAGCATTTT.

The V gene is TRBV20-1, the J gene TRBJ2-1; 15 bases line up with TRBD2. Trimming removed 1 base from V and 1 base from J; junction bases left unmatched: 2. The length of the CDR3 is 17 residues. Germline CDR1 is DFQATT and CDR2 is SNEGSKA (reference sequence). CDR3 protein: CSARGTSGGGSYNEQFF. The CDR3 DNA sequence: TGCAGTGCTAGAGGGACTAGCGGGGGGGGGTCCTACAATGAGCAGTTCTTC.

This clonotype has only a few counts. V and J are TRBV6-2 or TRBV6-3 and TRBJ2-1; weak D call: TRBD2 (7 bases). The CDR3 length is 16 residues. Germline V gives CDR1 MNHEY, CDR2 SVGEGT. Trimming removed 6 bases from V and 9 bases from J, with 24 bases in between. For the CDR3, the DNA is TGTGCCAGCAGCCGAGGAGGGGGGGCGGGGAGCCCTGAGCAGTTCTTC. Translation: CASSRGGGAGSPEQFF.

The chain combines TRBV4-2 with TRBJ2-5; the D gene is possibly TRBD1 (5 bases). Germline CDR1 and CDR2: LGHNA and YNFKEQ. CDR3 length equals 15 residues. The ends were cut back, 2 bases at V and 0 bases at J, with 10 bases in the middle. CDR3 region: CASSQIAGYQETQYF. The CDR3 DNA sequence: TGTGCCAGCAGCCAAATAGCAGGGTACCAAGAGACCCAGTACTTC.

Regarding this clonotype: This may be a read error: a much more frequent sequence differs by one nucleotide. Here the CDR3 DNA reads TGTGTCAGCCCTAAACGGGGGGCGTCCGTTATGTCGAAAGATGAAAAACTGTTTTTT. It specifies CVSPKRGASVMSKDEKLFF. The chain employs TRBV27 and TRBJ1-4, with D perhaps matching TRBD1 (6 bases). The CDR3 is 19 amino acids. The germline V gene has CDR1 MNHEY and CDR2 SMNVEV (reference sequence).

This rearrangement joins TRBV6-5 to TRBJ1-1; TRBD1 might be the D (5 bases). Trimming took 0 bases from V and 4 from J, leaving 9 bases between them. Germline-derived CDR1 and CDR2 are MNHEY and SVGAGI. The CDR3 length is 14 residues. In DNA form, the CDR3 reads TGTGCCAGCAGTTACTCGAAAGGGGCCACTGAAGCTTTCTTT. Protein sequence: CASSYSKGATEAFF.

This clonotype was seen more than once but under ten times. The CDR3 loop is CASSPGRSYNEKLFF. The CDR3 region has the DNA TGTGCCAGCAGCCCCGGACGGAGCTATAATGAAAAACTGTTTTTT. This rearrangement joins TRBV7-9 to TRBJ1-4, with D unresolved. The CDR3 is 15 residues long. The ends were cut back, 5 bases at V and 4 bases at J, with 14 bases in the middle. From germline, CDR1 is SEHNR and CDR2 FQNEAQ (reference sequence).

This clonotype was observed many times. The V call is TRBV11-2, the J call TRBJ2-1; possibly TRBD2 for D (5 bases). The CDR3 extends over 15 amino acids. The V and J ends lost 3 bases and 7 bases respectively, with 16 bases between them. Germline V gene lookup returns CDR1 SGHAT and CDR2 FQNNGV. The chain's CDR3 is CASSFTIRSGNEQFF. As DNA, the CDR3 is TGTGCCAGCAGCTTCACCATTAGGAGCGGTAATGAGCAGTTCTTC.

The gene calls are TRBV5-1 and TRBJ2-7, with 7 bases aligning to TRBD1. This CDR3 region has 14 residues. CDR1 is SGHRS, CDR2 YFSETQ, per germline. The J segment lost 2 bases and the V segment lost 4 bases, leaving 6 bases of the junction unmatched. CDR3 in amino acids: CASSPRDSAYEQYF. CDR3 nucleotide sequence: TGCGCCAGCAGCCCAAGGGACAGCGCCTACGAGCAGTACTTC. The whole variable domain, filled in from reference TRBV5-1 and TRBJ2-7, reads KAGVTQTPRYLIKTRGQQVTLSCSPISGHRSVSWYQQTPGQGLQFLFEYFSETQRNKGNFPGRFSGRQFSNSRSEMNVSTLELGDSALYLCASSPRDSAYEQYFGPGTRLTVT.

A remark on this clonotype: A junction boundary mismatches the germline segment, possibly from a read error. The rearrangement links TRBV6-1 to TRBJ2-3, with 11 bases that match TRBD2. Germline loops: CDR1 MNHNS, CDR2 SASEGT. This CDR3 has 16 residues. The CDR3: CASTPGLADSWGTQCF. CDR3 coding DNA: TGTGCCAGCACCCCGGGACTAGCGGATTCGTGGGGTACGCAGTGTTTT.

Ten or more counts support this clonotype. The J gene is TRBJ1-3, the V gene TRBV11-2; the D gene is possibly TRBD1 (6 bases). Trimming took 6 bases from V and 8 from J, leaving 14 bases between them. Germline-derived CDR1 and CDR2 are SGHAT and FQNNGV. The CDR3 sequence is 13 residues long. The CDR3 loop is CASRPTGWDTIYF. For the CDR3, the DNA is TGTGCCAGCAGACCTACAGGGTGGGACACCATATATTTT.

This clonotype has a count of ten or more. The V and J genes are TRBV11-3 and TRBJ2-1; TRBD2 agrees at 10 bases. From germline, CDR1 is SGHNT and CDR2 YENEEA. This CDR3 contains 18 residues. With V trimmed by 1 base and J by 5 bases, 11 bases remained unmatched. DNA for the CDR3: TGTGCCAGCAGCTTAGGAGCGCTAGCGGGAGTAAGCCACAATGAGCAGTTCTTC. Translation gives CASSLGALAGVSHNEQFF.

The chain uses TRBV2 and TRBJ2-7; tentative D call: TRBD2 (6 bases). The germline gives CDR1 SNHLY, CDR2 FYNNEI. V dropped 6 bases and J dropped 2 bases, with 17 bases sitting between them. The CDR3 loop spans 15 amino acids. CDR3 sequence (DNA): TGTGCCAGCAGCAGGCGGGACCCGACCACCTACGAGCAGTACTTC. This gives the protein CASSRRDPTTYEQYF.

This clonotype has ten or more counts. The genes are TRBV12-3 or TRBV12-4 and TRBJ1-5; D is uncertain. The CDR3 has 15 residues. V was shortened by 11 bases and J by 7 bases, with 24 bases between the two germline ends. DNA for the CDR3: TGTGCCTCGACCGTGGGTGTAGGCTCTAGCCAGCCCCAGCATTTT. Protein sequence: CASTVGVGSSQPQHF.

This chain links TRBV5-4 with TRBJ2-2, with unresolved D. Germline values: CDR1 SGHNT, CDR2 YYREEE (reference sequence). Trimming pared 0 bases from V and 2 bases from J, leaving 11 bases between. There are 16 residues in the CDR3. CDR3 DNA: TGTGCCAGCAGCTTGGCCTCGTTAGTCAACACCGGGGAGCTGTTTTTT. This codes for CASSLASLVNTGELFF.

This clonotype was recorded a few times. This may be a read error, as it is one base from a much larger clone. The chain joins TRBV3-1 to TRBJ1-1; D gene uncertain. CDR1 is LGHDT, CDR2 YNNKEL, per germline (reference sequence). The CDR3 runs to 13 residues. For the CDR3, the DNA is TGTACCAGCAGTCCGACGCTGAACACTGAAGCTTTCTTT. This encodes CTSSPTLNTEAFF.

This clonotype was counted at least ten times. The chain is built from TRBV5-6 and TRBJ1-6, with D perhaps matching TRBD1 (6 bases). The germline CDR1 and CDR2 sequences are SGHDT and YYEEEE. This CDR3 contains 15 residues. Trimming cost V 5 bases and J 5 bases, with 14 bases left between them. CDR3 residues: CASSARGAHNSPLHF. The CDR3 DNA reads TGTGCCAGCAGTGCGCGGGGGGCGCATAATTCACCCCTCCACTTT.